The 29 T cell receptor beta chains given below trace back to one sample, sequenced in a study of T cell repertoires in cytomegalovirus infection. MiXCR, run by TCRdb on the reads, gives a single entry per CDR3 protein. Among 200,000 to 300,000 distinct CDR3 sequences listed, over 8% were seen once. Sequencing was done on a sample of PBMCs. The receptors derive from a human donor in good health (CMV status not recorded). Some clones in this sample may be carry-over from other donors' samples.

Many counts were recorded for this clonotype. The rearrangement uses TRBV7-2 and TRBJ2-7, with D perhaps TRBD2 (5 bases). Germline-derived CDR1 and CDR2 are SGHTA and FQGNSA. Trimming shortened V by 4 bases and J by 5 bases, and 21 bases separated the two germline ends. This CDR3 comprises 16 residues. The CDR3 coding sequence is TGTGCCAGCAGCTCTCCCACTGGGCTAGCAGGAGACGAGCAGTACTTC. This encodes CASSSPTGLAGDEQYF.

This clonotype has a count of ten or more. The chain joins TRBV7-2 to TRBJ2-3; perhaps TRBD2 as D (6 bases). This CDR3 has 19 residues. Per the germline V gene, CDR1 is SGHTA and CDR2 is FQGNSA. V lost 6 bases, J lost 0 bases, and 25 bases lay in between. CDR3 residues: CASSHYAGTLATSTDTQYF. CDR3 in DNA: TGTGCCAGCAGTCACTATGCCGGGACTTTAGCGACCAGCACAGATACGCAGTATTTT.

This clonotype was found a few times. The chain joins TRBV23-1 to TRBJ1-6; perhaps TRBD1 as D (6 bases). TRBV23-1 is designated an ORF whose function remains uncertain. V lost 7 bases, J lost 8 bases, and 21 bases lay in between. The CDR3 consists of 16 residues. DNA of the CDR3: TGCGCCAGCACCCGCCTGGGGGCCCCCTGGCATTCACCCCTCCACTTT. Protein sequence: CASTRLGAPWHSPLHF.

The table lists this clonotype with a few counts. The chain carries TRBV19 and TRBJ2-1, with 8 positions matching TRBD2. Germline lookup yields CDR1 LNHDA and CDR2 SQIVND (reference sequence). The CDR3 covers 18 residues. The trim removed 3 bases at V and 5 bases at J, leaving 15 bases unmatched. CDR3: CASSIRGGAQAGDNEQFF. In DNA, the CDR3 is TGTGCCAGTAGTATTCGGGGGGGGGCCCAGGCTGGCGACAATGAGCAGTTCTTC.

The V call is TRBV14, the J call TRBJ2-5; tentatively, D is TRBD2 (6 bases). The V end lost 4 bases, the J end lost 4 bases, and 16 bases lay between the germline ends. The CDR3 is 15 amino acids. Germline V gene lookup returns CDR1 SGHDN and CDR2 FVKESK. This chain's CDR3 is CASSPLGGDGETQYF. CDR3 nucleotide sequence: TGTGCCAGCAGCCCTTTAGGAGGGGATGGAGAGACCCAGTACTTC.

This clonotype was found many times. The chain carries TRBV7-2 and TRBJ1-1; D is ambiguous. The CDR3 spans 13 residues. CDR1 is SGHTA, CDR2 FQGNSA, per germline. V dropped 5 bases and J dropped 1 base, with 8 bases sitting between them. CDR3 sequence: CASSPTQNTEAFF. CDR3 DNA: TGTGCCAGCAGCCCTACACAGAACACTGAAGCTTTCTTT.

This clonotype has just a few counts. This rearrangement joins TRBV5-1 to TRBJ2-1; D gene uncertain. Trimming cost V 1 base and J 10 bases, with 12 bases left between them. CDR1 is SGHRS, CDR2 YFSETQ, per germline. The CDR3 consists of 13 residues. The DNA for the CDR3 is TGCGCCAGCAGCTTGCCGACCCCCAGGGAGCAGTTCTTC. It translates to CASSLPTPREQFF.

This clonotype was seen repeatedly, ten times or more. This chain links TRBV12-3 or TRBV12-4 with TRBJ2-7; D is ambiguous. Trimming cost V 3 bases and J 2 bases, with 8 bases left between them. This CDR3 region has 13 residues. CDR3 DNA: TGTGCCAGCAGTTTTGCCCAGACCTACGAGCAGTACTTC. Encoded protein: CASSFAQTYEQYF.

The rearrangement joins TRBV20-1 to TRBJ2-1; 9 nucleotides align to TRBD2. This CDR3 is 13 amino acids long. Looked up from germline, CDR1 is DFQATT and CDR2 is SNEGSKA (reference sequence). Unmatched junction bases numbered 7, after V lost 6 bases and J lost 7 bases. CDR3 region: CSAPKSGRNEQFF. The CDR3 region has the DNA TGCAGTGCACCTAAGAGCGGGAGGAATGAGCAGTTCTTC.

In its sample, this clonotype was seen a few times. The CDR3 here is CASSFGQLNYGYTF. Here the CDR3 DNA reads TGTGCCAGCAGTTTCGGACAGTTGAACTATGGCTACACCTTC. The gene calls are TRBV6-6 and TRBJ1-2; maybe TRBD1 (6 bases). V lost 4 bases, J lost 2 bases, and 11 bases lay in between. Germline V gene data show CDR1 as MNHNY and CDR2 as SVGAGI (reference sequence). The CDR3 extends over 14 amino acids.

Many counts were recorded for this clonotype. The CDR3 loop reads CAISEYLSNQPQHF. In DNA form, the CDR3 reads TGTGCCATCAGTGAGTATCTGAGCAATCAGCCCCAGCATTTT. The chain couples TRBV10-3 to TRBJ1-5; D not resolved. V lost 1 base to trimming and J lost 1 base, with 5 bases between them. The CDR3 length is 14 residues. Looked up from germline, CDR1 is ENHRY and CDR2 is SYGVKD.

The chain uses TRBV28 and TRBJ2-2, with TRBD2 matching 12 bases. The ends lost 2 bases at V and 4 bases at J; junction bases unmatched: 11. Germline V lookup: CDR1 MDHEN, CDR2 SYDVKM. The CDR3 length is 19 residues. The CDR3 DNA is TGTGCCAGCAGTTTAGTTGTGACTAGCGGGAGTACGGGCACCGGGGAGCTGTTTTTT. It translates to CASSLVVTSGSTGTGELFF.

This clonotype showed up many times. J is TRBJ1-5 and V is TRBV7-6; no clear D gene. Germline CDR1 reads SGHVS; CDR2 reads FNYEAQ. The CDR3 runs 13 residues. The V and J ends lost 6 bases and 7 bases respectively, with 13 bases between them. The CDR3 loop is CASSSRTGQPQHF. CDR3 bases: TGTGCCAGCAGTTCTAGGACTGGGCAGCCCCAGCATTTT.

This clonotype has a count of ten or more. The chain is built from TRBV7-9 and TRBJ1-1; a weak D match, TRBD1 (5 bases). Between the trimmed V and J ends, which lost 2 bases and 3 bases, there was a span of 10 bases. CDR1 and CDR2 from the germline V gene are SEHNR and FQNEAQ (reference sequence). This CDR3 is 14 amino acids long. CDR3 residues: CASSLSGGDTEAFF. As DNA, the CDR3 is TGTGCCAGCAGCTTAAGTGGGGGGGACACTGAAGCTTTCTTT.

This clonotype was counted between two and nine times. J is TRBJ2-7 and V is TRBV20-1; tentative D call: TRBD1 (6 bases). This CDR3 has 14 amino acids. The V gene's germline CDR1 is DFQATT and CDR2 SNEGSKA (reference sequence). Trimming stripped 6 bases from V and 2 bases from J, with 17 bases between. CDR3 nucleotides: TGCAGTGCCCGGACCGGACAGCAAACCTACGAGCAGTACTTC. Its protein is CSARTGQQTYEQYF.

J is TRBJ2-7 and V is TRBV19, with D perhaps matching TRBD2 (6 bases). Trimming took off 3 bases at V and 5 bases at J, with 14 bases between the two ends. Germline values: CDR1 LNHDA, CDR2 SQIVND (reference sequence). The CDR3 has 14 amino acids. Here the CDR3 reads CASSIGRSRDEQYF. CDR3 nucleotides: TGTGCCAGTAGTATCGGGAGATCCCGGGACGAGCAGTACTTC. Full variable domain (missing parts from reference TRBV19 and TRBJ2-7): DGGITQSPKYLFRKEGQNVTLSCEQNLNHDAMYWYRQDPGQGLRLIYYSQIVNDFQKGDIAEGYSVSREKKESFPLTVTSAQKNPTAFYLCASSIGRSRDEQYFGPGTRLTVT.

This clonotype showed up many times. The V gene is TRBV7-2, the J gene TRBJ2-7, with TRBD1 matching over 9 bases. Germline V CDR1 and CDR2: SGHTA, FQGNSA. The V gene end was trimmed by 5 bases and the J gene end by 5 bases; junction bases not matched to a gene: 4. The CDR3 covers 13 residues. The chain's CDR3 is CASSKRTGDEQYF. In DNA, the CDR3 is TGTGCCAGCAGCAAGCGGACAGGGGACGAGCAGTACTTC.

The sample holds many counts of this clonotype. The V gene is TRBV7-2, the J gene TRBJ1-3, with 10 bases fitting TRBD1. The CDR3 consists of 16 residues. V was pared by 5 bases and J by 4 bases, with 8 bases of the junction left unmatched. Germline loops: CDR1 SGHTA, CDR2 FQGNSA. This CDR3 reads CASSGRQGAVGNTIYF. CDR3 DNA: TGTGCCAGCAGCGGCCGACAGGGGGCCGTAGGAAACACCATATATTTT. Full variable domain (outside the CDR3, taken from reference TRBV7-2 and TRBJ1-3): GAGVSQSPSNKVTEKGKDVELRCDPISGHTALYWYRQSLGQGLEFLIYFQGNSAPDKSGLPSDRFSAERTGGSVSTLTIQRTQQEDSAVYLCASSGRQGAVGNTIYFGEGSWLTVV.

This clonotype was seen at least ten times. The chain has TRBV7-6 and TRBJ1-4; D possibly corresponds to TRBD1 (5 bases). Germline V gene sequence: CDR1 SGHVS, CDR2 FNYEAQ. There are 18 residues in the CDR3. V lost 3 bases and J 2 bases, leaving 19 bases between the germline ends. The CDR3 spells CASSFQEGQRGTNEKLFF. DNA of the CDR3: TGTGCCAGCAGCTTCCAGGAGGGGCAGAGAGGCACTAATGAAAAACTGTTTTTT.

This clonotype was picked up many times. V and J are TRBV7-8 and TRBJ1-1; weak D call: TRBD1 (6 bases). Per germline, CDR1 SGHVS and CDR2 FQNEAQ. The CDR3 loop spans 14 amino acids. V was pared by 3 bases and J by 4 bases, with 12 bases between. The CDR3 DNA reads TGTGCCAGCAGCTTCGGGGGCGTGGGCACTGAAGCTTTCTTT. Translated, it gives CASSFGGVGTEAFF.

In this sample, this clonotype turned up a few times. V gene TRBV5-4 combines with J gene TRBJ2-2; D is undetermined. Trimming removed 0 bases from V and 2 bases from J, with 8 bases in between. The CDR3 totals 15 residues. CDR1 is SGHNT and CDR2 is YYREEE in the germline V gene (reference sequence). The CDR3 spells CASSLVDLNTGELFF. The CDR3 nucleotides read TGTGCCAGCAGCTTGGTTGACCTCAACACCGGGGAGCTGTTTTTT.

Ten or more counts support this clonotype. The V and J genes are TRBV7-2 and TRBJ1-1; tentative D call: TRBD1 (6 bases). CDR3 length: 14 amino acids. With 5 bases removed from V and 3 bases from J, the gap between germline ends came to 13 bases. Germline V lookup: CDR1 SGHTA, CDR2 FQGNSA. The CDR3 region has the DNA TGTGCCAGCAGCAAAGGCACAGGGCACACTGAAGCTTTCTTT. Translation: CASSKGTGHTEAFF. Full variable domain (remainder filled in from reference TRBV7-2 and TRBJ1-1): GAGVSQSPSNKVTEKGKDVELRCDPISGHTALYWYRQSLGQGLEFLIYFQGNSAPDKSGLPSDRFSAERTGGSVSTLTIQRTQQEDSAVYLCASSKGTGHTEAFFGQGTRLTVV.

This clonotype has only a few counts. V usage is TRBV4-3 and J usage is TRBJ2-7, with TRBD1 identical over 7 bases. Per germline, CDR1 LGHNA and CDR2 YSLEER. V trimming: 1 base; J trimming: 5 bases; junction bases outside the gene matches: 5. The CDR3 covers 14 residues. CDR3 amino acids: CASSQGTGMDEQYF. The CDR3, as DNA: TGCGCCAGCAGCCAAGGGACAGGCATGGACGAGCAGTACTTC.

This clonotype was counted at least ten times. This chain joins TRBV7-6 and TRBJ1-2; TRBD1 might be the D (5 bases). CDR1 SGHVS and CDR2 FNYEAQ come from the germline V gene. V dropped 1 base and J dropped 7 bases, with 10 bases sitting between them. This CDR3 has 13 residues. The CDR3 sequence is CASSLDLGRGYTF. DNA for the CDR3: TGTGCCAGCAGCTTAGACCTGGGACGTGGCTACACCTTC.

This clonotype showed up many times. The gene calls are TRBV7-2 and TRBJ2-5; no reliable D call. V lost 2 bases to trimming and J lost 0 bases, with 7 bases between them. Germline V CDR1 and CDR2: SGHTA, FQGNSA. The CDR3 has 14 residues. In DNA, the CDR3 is TGTGCCAGCAGCTTAACCAGGAACCAAGAGACCCAGTACTTC. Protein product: CASSLTRNQETQYF.

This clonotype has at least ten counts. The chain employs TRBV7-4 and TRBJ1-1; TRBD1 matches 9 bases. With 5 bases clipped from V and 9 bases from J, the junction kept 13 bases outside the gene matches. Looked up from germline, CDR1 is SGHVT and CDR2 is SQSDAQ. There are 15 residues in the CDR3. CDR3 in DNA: TGTGCCAGCAGCCCCCGGGACAGGGTCCAACCAAAAGCTTTCTTT. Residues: CASSPRDRVQPKAFF.

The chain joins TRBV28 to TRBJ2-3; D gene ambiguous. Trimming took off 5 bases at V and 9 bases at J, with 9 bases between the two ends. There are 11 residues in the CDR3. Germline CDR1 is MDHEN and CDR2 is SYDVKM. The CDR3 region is CASSETLTQYF. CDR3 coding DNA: TGTGCCAGCAGTGAAACCTTGACGCAGTATTTT.

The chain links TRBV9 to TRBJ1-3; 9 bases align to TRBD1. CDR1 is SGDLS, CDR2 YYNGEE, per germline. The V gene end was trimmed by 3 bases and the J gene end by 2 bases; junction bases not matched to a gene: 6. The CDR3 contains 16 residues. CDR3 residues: CASSGGQGRPGNTIYF. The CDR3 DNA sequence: TGTGCCAGCAGCGGCGGACAGGGGAGACCTGGAAACACCATATATTTT. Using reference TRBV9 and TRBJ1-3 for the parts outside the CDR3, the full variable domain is DSGVTQTPKHLITATGQRVTLRCSPRSGDLSVYWYQQSLDQGLQFLIQYYNGEERAKGNILERFSAQQFPDLHSELNLSSLELGDSALYFCASSGGQGRPGNTIYFGEGSWLTVV.

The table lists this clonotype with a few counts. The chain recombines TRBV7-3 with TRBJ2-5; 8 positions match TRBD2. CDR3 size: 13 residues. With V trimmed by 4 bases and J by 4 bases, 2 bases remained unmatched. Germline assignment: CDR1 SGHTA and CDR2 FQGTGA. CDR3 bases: TGTGCCAGCAGCTCCCGGGAGGGAGAGACCCAGTACTTC. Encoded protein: CASSSREGETQYF.